Listed below are T cell receptor beta chains from one sample, sequenced in a study of OX40 agonist ivuxolimab in advanced cancers. Libraries were prepared by immunoSEQ multiplex PCR; TCRdb keeps only in-frame clonotypes and omits some of them. The data contain some 20,000 clones, approximately 82% of them singletons. The source material was CD4+ or CD8+ T cells sorted from blood, sampled in a trial of the OX40 agonist ivuxolimab. All receptors derive from an adult with an advanced solid tumor such as melanoma, head and neck, liver or kidney cancer. Each CDR3 is given without its conserved first and last residue.

j_call v_call cdr3_aa
TRBJ2-3 TRBV5-6 ASSFLLDGTDTQY
TRBJ2-1 TRBV5-4 ASSLEGVNEQF
TRBJ2-1 TRBV9 ASSGGREATLDNEQF
TRBJ2-7 TRBV7-6 ASSQDSSKAYEQY
TRBJ1-2 TRBV10-3 AIAPGTGYGYT
TRBJ2-7 TRBV6-5 ASSYHRASEQY
TRBJ2-1 TRBV5-4 ASSPGWGAREQF
TRBJ1-2 TRBV18 ASSPTGWEDYGYT
TRBJ1-1 TRBV2 ASRARWGLNTEAF
TRBJ2-5 TRBV27 ASSLALNRETQY
TRBJ2-7 TRBV9 ASSTHNYEQY
TRBJ1-2 TRBV15 ATSTREGGYT
TRBJ1-5 TRBV25-1 ASSRTDSNQPQH
TRBJ2-7 TRBV27 ASSGFDEQY
TRBJ2-7 TRBV27 ASRQGAAYEQY
TRBJ1-5 TRBV10-3 ATRGTGDDNQPQH
TRBJ1-2 TRBV2 ASSEFTPLGYGYT
TRBJ2-1 TRBV29-1 SVLGVGPRVNNEQF
TRBJ1-6 TRBV5-4 ASSYGRNSPLH
TRBJ2-3 TRBV29-1 SVGPLRGGRTDTQY
TRBJ2-7 TRBV7-8 ASSSDGSGYEQY
TRBJ2-1 TRBV5-4 ASSGAGTGGIGGYNEQF
TRBJ1-1 TRBV29-1 SGGQGMNTEAF
TRBJ2-7 TRBV21-1 ASRRHIRQGEQY
TRBJ1-3 TRBV10-2 ASSESFLGSGNTIY
TRBJ1-1 TRBV14 ASSQSRLNTEAF